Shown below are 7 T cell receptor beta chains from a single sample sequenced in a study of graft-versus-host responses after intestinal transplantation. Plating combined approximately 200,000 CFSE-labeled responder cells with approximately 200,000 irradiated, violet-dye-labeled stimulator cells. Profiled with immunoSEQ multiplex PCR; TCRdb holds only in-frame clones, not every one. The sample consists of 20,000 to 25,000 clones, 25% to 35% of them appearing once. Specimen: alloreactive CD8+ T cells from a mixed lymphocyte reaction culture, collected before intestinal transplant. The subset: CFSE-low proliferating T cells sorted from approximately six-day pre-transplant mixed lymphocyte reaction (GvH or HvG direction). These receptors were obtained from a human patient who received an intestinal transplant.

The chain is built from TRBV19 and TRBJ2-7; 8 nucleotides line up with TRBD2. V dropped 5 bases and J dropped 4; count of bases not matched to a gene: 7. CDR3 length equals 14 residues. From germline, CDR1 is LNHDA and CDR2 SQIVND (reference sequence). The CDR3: CASSAGSGSYEQYF. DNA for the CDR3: TGTGCCAGTAGTGCAGGGAGCGGGAGTTACGAGCAGTACTTC.

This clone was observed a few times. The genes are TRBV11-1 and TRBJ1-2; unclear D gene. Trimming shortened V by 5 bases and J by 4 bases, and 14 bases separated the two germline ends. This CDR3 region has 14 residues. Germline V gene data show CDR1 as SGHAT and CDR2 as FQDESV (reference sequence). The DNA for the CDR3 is TGTGCCAGCAGCCCAGTCGGGGTTGGCTATGGCTACACCTTC. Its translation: CASSPVGVGYGYTF.

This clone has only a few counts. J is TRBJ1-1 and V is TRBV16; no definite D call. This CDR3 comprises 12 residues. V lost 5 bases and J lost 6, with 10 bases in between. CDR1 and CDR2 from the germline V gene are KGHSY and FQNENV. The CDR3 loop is CASSGGLPEAFF. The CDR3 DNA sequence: TGTGCCAGCAGCGGCGGGTTACCTGAAGCTTTCTTT. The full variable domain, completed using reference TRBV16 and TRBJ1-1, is GEEVAQTPKHLVRGEGQKAKLYCAPIKGHSYVFWYQQVLKNEFKFLISFQNENVFDETGMPKERFSAKCLPNSPCSLEIQATKLEDSAVYFCASSGGLPEAFFGQGTRLTVV.

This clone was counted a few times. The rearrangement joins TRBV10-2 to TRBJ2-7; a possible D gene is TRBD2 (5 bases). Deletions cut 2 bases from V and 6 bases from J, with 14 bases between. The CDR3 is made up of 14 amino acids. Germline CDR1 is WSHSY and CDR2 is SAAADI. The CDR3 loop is CASSESGSLSEQYF. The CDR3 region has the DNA TGCGCCAGCAGTGAGAGCGGCAGTCTAAGCGAGCAGTACTTC.

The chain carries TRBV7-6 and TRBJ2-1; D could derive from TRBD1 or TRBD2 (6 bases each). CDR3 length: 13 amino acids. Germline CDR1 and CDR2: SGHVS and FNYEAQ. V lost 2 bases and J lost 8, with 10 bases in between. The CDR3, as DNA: TGTGCCAGCAGCTTATCGGGGGCCTATGAGCAGTTCTTC. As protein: CASSLSGAYEQFF.

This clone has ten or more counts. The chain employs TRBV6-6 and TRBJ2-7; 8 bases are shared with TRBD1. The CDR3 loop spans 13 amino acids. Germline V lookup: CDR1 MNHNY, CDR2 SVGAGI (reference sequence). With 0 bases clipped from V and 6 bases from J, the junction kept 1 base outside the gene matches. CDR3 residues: CASSYSDRVEQYF. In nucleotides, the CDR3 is TGTGCCAGCAGTTACTCGGACAGGGTCGAGCAGTACTTC.

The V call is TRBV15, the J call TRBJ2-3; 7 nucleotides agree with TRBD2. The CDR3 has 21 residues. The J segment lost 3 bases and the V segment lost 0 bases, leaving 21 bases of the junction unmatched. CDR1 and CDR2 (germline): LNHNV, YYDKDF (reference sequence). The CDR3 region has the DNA TGTGCCACCAGCAGAGATTTCGGCTCGGGTACGGCGGGAGATACGACAGATACGCAGTATTTT. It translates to CATSRDFGSGTAGDTTDTQYF.